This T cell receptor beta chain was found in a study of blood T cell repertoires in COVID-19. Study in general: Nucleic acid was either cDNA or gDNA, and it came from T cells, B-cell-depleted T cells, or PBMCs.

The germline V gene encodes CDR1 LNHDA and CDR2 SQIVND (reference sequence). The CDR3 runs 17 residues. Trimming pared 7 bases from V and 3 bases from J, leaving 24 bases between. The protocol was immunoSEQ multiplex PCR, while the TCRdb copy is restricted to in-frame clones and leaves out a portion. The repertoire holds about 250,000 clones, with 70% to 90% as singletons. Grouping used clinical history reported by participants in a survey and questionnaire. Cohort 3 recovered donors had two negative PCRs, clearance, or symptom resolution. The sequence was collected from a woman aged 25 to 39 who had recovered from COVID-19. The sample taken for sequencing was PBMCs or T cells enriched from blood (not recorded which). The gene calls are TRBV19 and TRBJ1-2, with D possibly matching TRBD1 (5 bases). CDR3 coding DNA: TGTGCCAGTACCACTACTTTTGGTGCAACGGGGGACTATGGCTACACCTTC. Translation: CASTTTFGATGDYGYTF.